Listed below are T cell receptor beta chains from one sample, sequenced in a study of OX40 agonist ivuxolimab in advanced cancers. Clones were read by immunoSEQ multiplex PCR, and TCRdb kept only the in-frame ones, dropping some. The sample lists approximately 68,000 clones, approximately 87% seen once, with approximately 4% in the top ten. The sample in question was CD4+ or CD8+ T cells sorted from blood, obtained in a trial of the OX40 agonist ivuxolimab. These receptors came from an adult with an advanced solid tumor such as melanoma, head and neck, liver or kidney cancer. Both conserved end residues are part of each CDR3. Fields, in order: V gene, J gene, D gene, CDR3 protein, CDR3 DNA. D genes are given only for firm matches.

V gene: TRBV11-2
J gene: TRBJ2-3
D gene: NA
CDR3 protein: CASSLREKQYF
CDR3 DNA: TGTGCCAGCAGCTTACGGGAAAAGCAGTATTTT

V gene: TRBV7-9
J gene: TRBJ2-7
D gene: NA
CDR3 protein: CASSSAEGSYEQYF
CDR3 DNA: TGTGCCAGCAGCTCGGCGGAGGGGTCGTACGAGCAGTACTTC

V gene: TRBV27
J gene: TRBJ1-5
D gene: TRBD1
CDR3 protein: CASSSTGGLGNQPQHF
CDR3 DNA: TGTGCCAGCAGCTCTACAGGGGGCCTTGGCAATCAGCCCCAGCATTTT

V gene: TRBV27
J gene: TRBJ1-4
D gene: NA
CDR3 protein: CASSLSAAGTNEKLFF
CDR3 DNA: TGTGCCAGCAGTTTATCGGCGGCAGGTACTAATGAAAAACTGTTTTTT

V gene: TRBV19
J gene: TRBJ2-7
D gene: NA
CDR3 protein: CASSLEGNYYEQYF
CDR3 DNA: TGTGCCAGTAGTTTAGAGGGTAACTACTACGAGCAGTACTTC

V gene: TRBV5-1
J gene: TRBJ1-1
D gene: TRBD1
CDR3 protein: CASSLTPGGEAFF
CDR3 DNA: TGCGCCAGCAGCTTGACCCCAGGGGGGGAAGCTTTCTTT

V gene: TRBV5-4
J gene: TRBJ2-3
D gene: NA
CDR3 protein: CASSARSPGTLRTDTQYF
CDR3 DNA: TGTGCCAGCAGCGCCCGTTCACCCGGGACCCTGCGCACAGATACGCAGTATTTT

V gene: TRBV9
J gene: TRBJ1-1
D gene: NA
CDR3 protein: CASSVERGGDTEAFF
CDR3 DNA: TGTGCCAGCAGCGTAGAACGGGGTGGGGACACTGAAGCTTTCTTT

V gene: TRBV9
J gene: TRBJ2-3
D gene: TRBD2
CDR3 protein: CASSVGASGGTDTQYF
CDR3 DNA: TGTGCCAGCAGCGTAGGGGCTAGCGGGGGCACAGATACGCAGTATTTT

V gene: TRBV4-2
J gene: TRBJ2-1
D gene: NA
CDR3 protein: CASSPAASVEQFF
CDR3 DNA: TGTGCCAGCAGCCCCGCCGCGAGCGTTGAGCAGTTCTTC

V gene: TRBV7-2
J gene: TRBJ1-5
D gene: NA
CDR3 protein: CASSLVVGSDQPQHF
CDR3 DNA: TGTGCCAGCAGCTTAGTTGTGGGGAGTGATCAGCCCCAGCATTTT

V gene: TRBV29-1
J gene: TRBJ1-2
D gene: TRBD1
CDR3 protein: CSAWLTGDYGYTF
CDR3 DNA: TGCAGCGCTTGGCTGACAGGGGACTATGGCTACACCTTC

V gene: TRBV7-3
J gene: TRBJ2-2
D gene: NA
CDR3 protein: CASSLAVKTPGGELFF
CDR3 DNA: TGTGCCAGCAGCTTGGCCGTAAAGACCCCGGGCGGGGAGCTGTTTTTT

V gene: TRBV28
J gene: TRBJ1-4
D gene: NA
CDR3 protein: CASGREKLFF
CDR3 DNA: TGTGCCAGCGGAAGGGAAAAACTGTTTTTT

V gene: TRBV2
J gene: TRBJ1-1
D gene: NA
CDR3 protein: CASSEWGRALNTEAFF
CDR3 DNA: TGTGCCAGCAGTGAATGGGGGCGCGCGTTGAACACTGAAGCTTTCTTT

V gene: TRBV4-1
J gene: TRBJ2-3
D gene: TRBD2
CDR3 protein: CASSQDERGVNTDTQYF
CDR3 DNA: TGCGCCAGCAGCCAAGATGAGCGGGGGGTCAACACAGATACGCAGTATTTT